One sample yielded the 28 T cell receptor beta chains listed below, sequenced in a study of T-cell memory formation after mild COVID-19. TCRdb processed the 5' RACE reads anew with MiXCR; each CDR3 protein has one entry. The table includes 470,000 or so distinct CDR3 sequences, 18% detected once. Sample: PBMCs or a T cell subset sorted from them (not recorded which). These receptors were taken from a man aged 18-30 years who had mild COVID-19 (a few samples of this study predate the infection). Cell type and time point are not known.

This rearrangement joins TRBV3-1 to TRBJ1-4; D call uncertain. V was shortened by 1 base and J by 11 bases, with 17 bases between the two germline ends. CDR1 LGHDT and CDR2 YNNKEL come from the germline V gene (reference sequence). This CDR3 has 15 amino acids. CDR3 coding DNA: TGTGCCAGCAGCCAAGCTTTTCAGGACGCGAGGAAACTGTTTTTT. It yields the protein CASSQAFQDARKLFF.

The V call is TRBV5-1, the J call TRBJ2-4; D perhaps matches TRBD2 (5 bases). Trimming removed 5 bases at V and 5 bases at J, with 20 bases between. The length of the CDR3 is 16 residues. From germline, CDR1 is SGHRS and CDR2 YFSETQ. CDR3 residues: CASRAVGRAVENIQYF. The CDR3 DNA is TGCGCCAGCAGAGCGGTGGGGAGAGCAGTCGAAAACATTCAGTACTTC.

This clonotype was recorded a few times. The CDR3 DNA sequence: TGTGCCAGCAGTACGGGCTTGGGTGGAAACACCATATATTTT. Protein sequence: CASSTGLGGNTIYF. The rearrangement links TRBV25-1 to TRBJ1-3; the D is unclear. Germline loops: CDR1 MGHDK, CDR2 SYGVNS. The V and J ends lost 5 bases and 3 bases respectively, with 11 bases between them. The CDR3 sequence is 14 residues long.

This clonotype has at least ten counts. CDR3 coding DNA: TGTGCCAGCAGCTTAAGGGACGCGGTGGTTAATGAGCAGTTCTTC. It is translated as CASSLRDAVVNEQFF. The chain links TRBV11-2 to TRBJ2-1; D possibly uses TRBD1 or TRBD2 (5 bases each). Germline CDR1 and CDR2: SGHAT and FQNNGV. There are 15 residues in the CDR3. Trimming removed 2 bases from V and 7 bases from J, with 15 bases in between.

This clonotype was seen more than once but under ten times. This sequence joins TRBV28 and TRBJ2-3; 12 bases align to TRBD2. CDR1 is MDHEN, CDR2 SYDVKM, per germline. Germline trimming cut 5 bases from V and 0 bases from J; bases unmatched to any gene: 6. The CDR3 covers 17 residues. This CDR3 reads CASSPLAGGPSTDTQYF. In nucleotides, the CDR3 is TGTGCCAGCAGTCCGCTAGCGGGGGGGCCGAGCACAGATACGCAGTATTTT.

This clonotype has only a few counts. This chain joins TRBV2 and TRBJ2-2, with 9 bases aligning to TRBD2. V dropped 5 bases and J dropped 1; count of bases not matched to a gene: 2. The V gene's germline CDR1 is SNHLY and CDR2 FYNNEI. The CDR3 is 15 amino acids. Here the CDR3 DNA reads TGTGCCAGCAGTCGACTAGCGGAGAACACCGGGGAGCTGTTTTTT. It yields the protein CASSRLAENTGELFF.

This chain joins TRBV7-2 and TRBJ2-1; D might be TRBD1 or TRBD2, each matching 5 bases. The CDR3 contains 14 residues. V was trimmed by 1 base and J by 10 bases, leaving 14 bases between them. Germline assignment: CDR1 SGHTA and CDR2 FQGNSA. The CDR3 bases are TGTGCCAGCAGCTTAGAGGTCCGGGGCGGCGAGCAGTTCTTC. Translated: CASSLEVRGGEQFF.

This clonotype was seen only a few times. In DNA form, the CDR3 reads TGTGCCAGCAGCTTAGTACACGGGGGATGGAGCACTGAAGCTTTCTTT. This encodes CASSLVHGGWSTEAFF. The rearrangement links TRBV7-2 to TRBJ1-1, with D perhaps TRBD1 (5 bases). CDR1 is SGHTA, CDR2 FQGNSA, per germline. Trimming took 1 base from V and 4 from J, leaving 16 bases between them. The CDR3 is 16 residues long. The complete variable domain, with remaining parts taken from reference TRBV7-2 and TRBJ1-1, reads GAGVSQSPSNKVTEKGKDVELRCDPISGHTALYWYRQSLGQGLEFLIYFQGNSAPDKSGLPSDRFSAERTGGSVSTLTIQRTQQEDSAVYLCASSLVHGGWSTEAFFGQGTRLTVV.

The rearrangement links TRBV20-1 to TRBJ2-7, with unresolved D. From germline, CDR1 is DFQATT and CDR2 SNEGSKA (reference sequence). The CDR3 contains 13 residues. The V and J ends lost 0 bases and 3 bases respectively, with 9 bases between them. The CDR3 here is CSARDSRGYEQYV. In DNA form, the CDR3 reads TGCAGTGCTAGAGATTCCAGAGGCTACGAGCAGTACGTC.

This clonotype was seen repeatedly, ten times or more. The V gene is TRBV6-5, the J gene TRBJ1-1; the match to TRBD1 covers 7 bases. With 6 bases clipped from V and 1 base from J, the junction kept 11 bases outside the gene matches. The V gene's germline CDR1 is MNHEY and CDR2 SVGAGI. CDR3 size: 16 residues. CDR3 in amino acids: CASSSQRGRGNTEAFF. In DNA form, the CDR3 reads TGTGCCAGCAGCTCTCAGAGGGGGCGGGGGAACACTGAAGCTTTCTTT.

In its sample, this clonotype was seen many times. The CDR3 region is CASSPVDRYNEQFF. The DNA for the CDR3 is TGCGCCAGCAGCCCCGTCGACAGGTACAATGAGCAGTTCTTC. The chain carries TRBV5-1 and TRBJ2-1, with a weak D call TRBD1 (6 bases). CDR1 and CDR2 (germline): SGHRS, YFSETQ. Trimming cost V 4 bases and J 4 bases, with 12 bases left between them. The CDR3 spans 14 residues.

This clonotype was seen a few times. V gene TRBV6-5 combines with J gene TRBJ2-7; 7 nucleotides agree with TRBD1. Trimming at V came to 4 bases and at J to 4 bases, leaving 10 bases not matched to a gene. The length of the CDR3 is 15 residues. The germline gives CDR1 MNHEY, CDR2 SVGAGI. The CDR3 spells CASSFSGAGGYEQYV. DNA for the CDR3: TGTGCCAGCAGTTTTTCCGGGGCAGGGGGTTACGAGCAGTACGTC.

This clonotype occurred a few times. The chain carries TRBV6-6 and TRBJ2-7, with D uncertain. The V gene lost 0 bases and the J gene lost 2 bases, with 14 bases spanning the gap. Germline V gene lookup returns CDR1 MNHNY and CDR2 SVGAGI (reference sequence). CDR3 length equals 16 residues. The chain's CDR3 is CASSYSTGQLTYEQYV. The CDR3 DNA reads TGTGCCAGCAGTTACTCGACCGGGCAGCTAACCTACGAGCAGTACGTC.

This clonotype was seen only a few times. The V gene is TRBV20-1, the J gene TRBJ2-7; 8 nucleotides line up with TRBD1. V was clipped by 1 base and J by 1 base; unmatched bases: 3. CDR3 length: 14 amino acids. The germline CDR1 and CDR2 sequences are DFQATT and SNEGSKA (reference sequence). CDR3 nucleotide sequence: TGCAGTGCTAGAGCAGGGGACAGGTCCTACGAGCAGTACTTC. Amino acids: CSARAGDRSYEQYF.

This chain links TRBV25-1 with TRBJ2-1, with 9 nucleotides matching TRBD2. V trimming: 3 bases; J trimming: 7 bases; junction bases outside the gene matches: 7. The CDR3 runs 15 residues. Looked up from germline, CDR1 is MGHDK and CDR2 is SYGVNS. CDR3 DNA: TGTGCCAGCAGTGATTTAGCGGGGGTGAGAAATGAGCAGTTCTTC. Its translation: CASSDLAGVRNEQFF.

The CDR3 nucleotides read TGTGCCAGCAGTCAAGCGAGGAATTCACCCCTCCACTTT. It is translated as CASSQARNSPLHF. The chain has TRBV28 and TRBJ1-6; no clear D gene. Germline CDR1 is MDHEN and CDR2 is SYDVKM. Trimming left V 5 bases short and J 7 bases short, with 9 bases between. This CDR3 spans 13 amino acids.

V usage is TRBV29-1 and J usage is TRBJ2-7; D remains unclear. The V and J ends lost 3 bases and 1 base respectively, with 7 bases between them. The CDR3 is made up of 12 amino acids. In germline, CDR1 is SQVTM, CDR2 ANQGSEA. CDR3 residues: CSVESESYEQYF. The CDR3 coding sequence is TGCAGCGTTGAGAGCGAGTCCTACGAGCAGTACTTC.

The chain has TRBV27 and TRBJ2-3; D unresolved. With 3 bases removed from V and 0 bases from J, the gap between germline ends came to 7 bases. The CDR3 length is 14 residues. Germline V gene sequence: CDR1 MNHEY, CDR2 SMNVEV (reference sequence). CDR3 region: CASSFKESTDTQYF. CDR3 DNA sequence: TGTGCCAGCAGTTTTAAGGAGAGCACAGATACGCAGTATTTT.

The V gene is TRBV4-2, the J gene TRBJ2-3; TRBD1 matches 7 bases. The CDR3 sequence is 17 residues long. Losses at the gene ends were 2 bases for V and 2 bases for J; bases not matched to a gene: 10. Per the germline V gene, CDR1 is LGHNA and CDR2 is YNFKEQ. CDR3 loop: CASSQTGTEQYTDTQYF. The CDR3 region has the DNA TGTGCCAGCAGCCAAACCGGGACAGAACAATACACAGATACGCAGTATTTT.

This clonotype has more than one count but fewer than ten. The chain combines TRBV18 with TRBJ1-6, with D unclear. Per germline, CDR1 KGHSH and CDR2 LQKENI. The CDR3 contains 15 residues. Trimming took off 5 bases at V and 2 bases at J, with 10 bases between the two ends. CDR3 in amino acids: CASSYVRTYNSPLHF. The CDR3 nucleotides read TGTGCCAGCTCATATGTCCGCACCTATAATTCACCCCTCCACTTT.

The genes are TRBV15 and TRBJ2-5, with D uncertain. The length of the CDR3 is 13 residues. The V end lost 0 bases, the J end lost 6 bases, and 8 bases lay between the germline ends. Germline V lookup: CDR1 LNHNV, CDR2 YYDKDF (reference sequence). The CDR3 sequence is CATSRDNSKTQYF. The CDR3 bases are TGTGCCACCAGCAGAGATAATTCGAAGACCCAGTACTTC.

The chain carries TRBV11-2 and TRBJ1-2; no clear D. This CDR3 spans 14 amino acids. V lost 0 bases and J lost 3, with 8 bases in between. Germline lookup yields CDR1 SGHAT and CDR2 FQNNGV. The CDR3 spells CASSLEGVYYGYTF. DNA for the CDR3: TGTGCCAGCAGCTTAGAGGGAGTTTACTATGGCTACACCTTC.

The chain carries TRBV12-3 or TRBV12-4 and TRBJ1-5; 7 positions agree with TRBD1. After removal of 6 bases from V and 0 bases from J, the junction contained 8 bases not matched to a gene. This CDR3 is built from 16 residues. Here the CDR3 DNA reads TGTGCCAGCAGCGAGACAGGGAGGGGTAGCAATCAGCCCCAGCATTTT. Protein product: CASSETGRGSNQPQHF.

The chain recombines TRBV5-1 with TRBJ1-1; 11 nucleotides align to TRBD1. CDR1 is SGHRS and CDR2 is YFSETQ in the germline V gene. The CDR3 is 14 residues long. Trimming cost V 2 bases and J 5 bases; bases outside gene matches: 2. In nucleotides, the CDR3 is TGCGCCAGCAGCTTCGGGACAGGGGGGACTGAAGCTTTCTTT. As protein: CASSFGTGGTEAFF.

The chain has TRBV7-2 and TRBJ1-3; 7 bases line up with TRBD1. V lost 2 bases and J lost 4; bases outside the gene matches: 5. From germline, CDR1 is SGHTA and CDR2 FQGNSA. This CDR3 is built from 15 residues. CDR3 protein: CASSLFRGTGNTIYF. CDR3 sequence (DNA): TGTGCCAGCAGCTTATTCAGGGGGACAGGAAACACCATATATTTT.

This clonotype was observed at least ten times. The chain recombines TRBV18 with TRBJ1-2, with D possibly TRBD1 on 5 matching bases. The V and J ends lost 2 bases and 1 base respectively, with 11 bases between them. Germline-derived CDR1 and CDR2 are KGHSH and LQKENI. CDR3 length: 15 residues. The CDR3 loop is CASSPEGEVNYGYTF. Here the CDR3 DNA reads TGTGCCAGCTCACCAGAAGGGGAAGTTAACTATGGCTACACCTTC.

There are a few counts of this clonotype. CDR3 sequence reads: CASSGPLAGVTYEQYF. The CDR3 coding sequence is TGTGCCAGCAGCGGCCCCCTAGCGGGGGTAACCTACGAGCAGTACTTC. This chain connects TRBV12-3 or TRBV12-4 to TRBJ2-7, with 10 nucleotides matching TRBD2. The CDR3 is 16 amino acids. The junction had 10 bases not matched to a gene; V was cut back by 6 bases and J by 2 bases.

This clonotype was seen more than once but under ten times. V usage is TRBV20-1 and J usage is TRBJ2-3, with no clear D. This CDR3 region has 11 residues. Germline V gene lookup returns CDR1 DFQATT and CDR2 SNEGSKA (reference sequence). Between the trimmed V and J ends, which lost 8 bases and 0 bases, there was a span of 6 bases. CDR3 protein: CSPTSTDTQYF. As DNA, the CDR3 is TGCAGTCCTACCAGCACAGATACGCAGTATTTT.